This T cell receptor (beta chain) was retrieved from a study of CD8+ T cells in alopecia areata. Obtained from alopecia areata patients were lesional scalp punch biopsies along with peripheral blood. Cell sorting on a FACSAria was used to separate CD4+ and CD8+ T cells from the PBMCs. It was cDNA, reverse transcribed from extracted RNA, that served as the sequencing template. Sequenced by immunoSEQ multiplex PCR; TCRdb stores in-frame clones only, minus some. The table shows under 65,000 clones, with roughly 40% occurring only once. Concerning this clone itself: One end of the junction fails to match germline, which may point to a read error.

The source of this sequence is a human donor with alopecia areata. The source material was NKG2D-low CD8+ T cells sorted from blood.

CDR3 in DNA: TGCAGCGTTGTGGTGACGTATAACGGAAACTTC. Encoded protein: CSVVVTYNGNF. The chain links TRBV29-1 to TRBJ2-7; D gene ambiguous. The length of the CDR3 is 11 residues. Germline CDR1 and CDR2: SQVTM and ANQGSEA.